This T cell receptor beta chain was captured by sequencing in a study of T-cell memory formation after mild COVID-19. Notes on the study in general: Specificity for SARS-CoV-2 was not confirmed among the second-wave clones peaking on day 37.

cDNA libraries for TCR alpha and TCR beta, carrying sample barcodes and UMIs, came from 5'RACE with constant-segment primers. TCRdb fed the 5' RACE reads into MiXCR, producing one record per CDR3 protein. The sample consists of about 300,000 distinct CDR3 sequences, 19% of them appearing once. Germline-derived CDR1 and CDR2 are SGHTA and FQGTGA. This CDR3 region has 15 residues. With 0 bases removed from V and 2 bases from J, the gap between germline ends came to 9 bases. This clonotype showed up just a few times. Its antigen is unidentified. The rearrangement uses TRBV7-3 and TRBJ2-3; no clear D. The source of this sequence is a young man who had mild COVID-19 (a few samples of this study predate the infection). Cell type and time point are not known. The source material was PBMCs or a T cell subset sorted from them (not recorded which). The CDR3 region has the DNA TGTGCCAGCAGCTTAACAGGACCTAACACAGATACGCAGTATTTT. Amino acids: CASSLTGPNTDTQYF.